This entry concerns a single T cell receptor beta chain. The germline V gene has CDR1 DFQATT and CDR2 SNEGSKA (reference sequence). The germline V and J ends were trimmed by 5 bases and 7 bases, with 10 bases remaining between them. The CDR3 has 11 amino acids. The data were taken from a study of T cells after yellow fever vaccination. Study at large: Those fractions that held only low numbers of cells were prepared using the SMART-Seq v4 Ultra Low Input RNA kit.

A universal primer site and UMIs were added as TCR cDNA was made by 5'RACE template switching. TCRdb analysed the 5' RACE reads with MiXCR anew, one entry per CDR3 protein. The sample yields 300,000 to 400,000 distinct CDR3 sequences, more than 5.5% seen once. The sequence was collected from a man aged 25-45 years who received the YFV17D yellow fever vaccine. The V and J genes are TRBV20-1 and TRBJ2-3; maybe TRBD2 (6 bases). This sample comprised PBMCs, obtained 5 days after the yellow fever booster vaccination. The CDR3 here is CSAWGENTQYF. CDR3 coding DNA: TGCAGTGCTTGGGGGGAAAATACGCAGTATTTT.